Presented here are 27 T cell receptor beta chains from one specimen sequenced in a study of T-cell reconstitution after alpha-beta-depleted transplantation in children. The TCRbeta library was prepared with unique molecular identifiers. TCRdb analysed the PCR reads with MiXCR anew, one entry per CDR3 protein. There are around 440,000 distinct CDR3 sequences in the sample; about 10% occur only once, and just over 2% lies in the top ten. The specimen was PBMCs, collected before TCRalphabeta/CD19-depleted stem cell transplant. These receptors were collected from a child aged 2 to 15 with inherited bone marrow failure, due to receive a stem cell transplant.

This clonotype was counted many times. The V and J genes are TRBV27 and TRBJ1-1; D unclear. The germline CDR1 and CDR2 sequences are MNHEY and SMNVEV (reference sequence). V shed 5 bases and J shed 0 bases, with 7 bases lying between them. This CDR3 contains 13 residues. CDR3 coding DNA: TGTGCCAGCAGTGGGGTTATGAACACTGAAGCTTTCTTT. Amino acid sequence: CASSGVMNTEAFF.

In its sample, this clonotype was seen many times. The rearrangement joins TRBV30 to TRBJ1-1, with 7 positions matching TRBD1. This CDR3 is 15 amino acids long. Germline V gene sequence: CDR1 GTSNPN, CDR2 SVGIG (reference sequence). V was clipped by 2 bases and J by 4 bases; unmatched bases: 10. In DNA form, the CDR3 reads TGTGCCTGGAGTTTGACAGGGTTTGGAGGCACTGAAGCTTTCTTT. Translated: CAWSLTGFGGTEAFF.

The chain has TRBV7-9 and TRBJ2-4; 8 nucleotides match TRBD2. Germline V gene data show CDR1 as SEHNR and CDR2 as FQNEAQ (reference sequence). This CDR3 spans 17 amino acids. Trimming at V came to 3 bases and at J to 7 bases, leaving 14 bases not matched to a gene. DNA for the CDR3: TGTGCCAGCAGCTTCAGAAGTTTTAGCGGGATGGGTAACATTCAGTACTTC. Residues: CASSFRSFSGMGNIQYF.

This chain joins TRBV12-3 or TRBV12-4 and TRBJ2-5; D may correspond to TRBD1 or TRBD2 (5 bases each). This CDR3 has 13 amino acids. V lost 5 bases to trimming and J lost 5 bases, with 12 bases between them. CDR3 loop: CASSGDVRETQYF. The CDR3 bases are TGTGCCAGCAGTGGGGACGTACGGGAGACCCAGTACTTC.

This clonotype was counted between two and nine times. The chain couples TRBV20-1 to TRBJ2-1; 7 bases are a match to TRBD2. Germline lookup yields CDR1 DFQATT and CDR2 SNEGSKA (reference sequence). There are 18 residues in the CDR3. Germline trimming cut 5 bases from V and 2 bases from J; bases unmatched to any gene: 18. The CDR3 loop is CSAYSNRGSIGAYNEQFF. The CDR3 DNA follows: TGCAGTGCTTATTCAAATCGCGGGAGTATTGGGGCCTACAATGAGCAGTTCTTC.

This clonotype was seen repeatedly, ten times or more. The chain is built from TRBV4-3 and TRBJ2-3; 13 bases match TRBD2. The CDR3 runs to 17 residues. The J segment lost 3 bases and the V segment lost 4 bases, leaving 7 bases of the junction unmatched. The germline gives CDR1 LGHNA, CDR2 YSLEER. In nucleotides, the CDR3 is TGCGCCAGCAGCCGCACTAGCGGGAGGGCCAGGACAGATACGCAGTATTTT. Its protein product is CASSRTSGRARTDTQYF.

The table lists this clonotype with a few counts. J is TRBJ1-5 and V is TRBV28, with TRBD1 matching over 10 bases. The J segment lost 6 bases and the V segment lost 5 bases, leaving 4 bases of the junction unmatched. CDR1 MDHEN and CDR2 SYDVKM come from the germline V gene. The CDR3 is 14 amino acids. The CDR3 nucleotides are TGTGCCAGCAGTCGGACAGGGGGATTTCAGCCCCAGCATTTT. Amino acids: CASSRTGGFQPQHF.

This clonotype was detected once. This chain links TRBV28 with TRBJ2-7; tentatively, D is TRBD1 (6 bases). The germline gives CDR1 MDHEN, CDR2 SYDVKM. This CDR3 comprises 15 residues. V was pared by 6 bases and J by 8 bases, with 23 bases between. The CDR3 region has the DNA TGTGCCAGCAGGTTAGGGGGACCTCCGGGACACCAGCAGTACTTC. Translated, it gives CASRLGGPPGHQQYF.

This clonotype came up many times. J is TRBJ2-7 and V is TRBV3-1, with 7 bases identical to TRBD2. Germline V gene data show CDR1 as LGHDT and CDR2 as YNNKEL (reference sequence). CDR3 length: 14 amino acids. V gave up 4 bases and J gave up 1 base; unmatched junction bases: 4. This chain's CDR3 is CASSPREGSYEQYF. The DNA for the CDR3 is TGTGCCAGCAGCCCAAGGGAGGGGTCCTACGAGCAGTACTTC.

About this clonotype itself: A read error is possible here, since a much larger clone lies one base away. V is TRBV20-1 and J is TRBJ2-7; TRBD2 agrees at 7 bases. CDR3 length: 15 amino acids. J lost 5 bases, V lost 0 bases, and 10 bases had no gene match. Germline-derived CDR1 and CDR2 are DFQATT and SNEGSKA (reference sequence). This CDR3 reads CSAREPSGDTDEQYF. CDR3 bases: TGCAGTGCTAGAGAACCCAGCGGGGATACCGACGAGCAGTACTTC.

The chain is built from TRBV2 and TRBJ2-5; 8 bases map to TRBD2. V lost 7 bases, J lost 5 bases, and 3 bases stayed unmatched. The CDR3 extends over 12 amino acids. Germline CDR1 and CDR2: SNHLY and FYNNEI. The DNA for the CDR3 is TGTGCCAGCAACGGGGGGGTGGAGACCCAGTACTTC. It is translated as CASNGGVETQYF.

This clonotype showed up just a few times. The CDR3 loop is CSARALSGKGYNEQFF. CDR3 sequence (DNA): TGCAGTGCTAGAGCCTTAAGCGGGAAGGGGTACAATGAGCAGTTCTTC. This chain connects TRBV20-1 to TRBJ2-1, with 7 bases lining up with TRBD2. The CDR3 loop spans 16 amino acids. The germline gives CDR1 DFQATT, CDR2 SNEGSKA (reference sequence). Germline trimming cut 1 base from V and 4 bases from J; bases unmatched to any gene: 10.

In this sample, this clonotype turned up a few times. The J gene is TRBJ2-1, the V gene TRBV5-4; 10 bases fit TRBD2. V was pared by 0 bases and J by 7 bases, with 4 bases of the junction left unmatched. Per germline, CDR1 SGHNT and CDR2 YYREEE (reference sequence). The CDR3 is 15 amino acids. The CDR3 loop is CASSLEAGGGNEQFF. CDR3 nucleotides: TGTGCCAGCAGCTTGGAAGCGGGAGGGGGGAATGAGCAGTTCTTC.

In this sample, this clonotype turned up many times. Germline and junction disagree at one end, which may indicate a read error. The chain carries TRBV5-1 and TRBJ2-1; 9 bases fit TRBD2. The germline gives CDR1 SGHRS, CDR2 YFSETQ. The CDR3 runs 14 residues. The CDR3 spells CASSLRTSDAVLVF. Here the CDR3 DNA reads TGCGCCAGCAGCCTACGGACTAGCGACGCCGTTTTGGTCTTC.

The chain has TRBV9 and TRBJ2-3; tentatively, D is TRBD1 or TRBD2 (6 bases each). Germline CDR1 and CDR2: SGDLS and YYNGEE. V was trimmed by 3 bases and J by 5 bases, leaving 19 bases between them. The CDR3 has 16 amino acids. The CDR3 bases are TGTGCCAGCAGCGGACCGAGAACGGGGGCCGGAGATACGCAGTATTTT. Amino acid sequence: CASSGPRTGAGDTQYF.

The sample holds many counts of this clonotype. CDR3 coding DNA: TGTGCCAGCAGTGAATGGGGGGGCAATGCGAACACCGGGGAGCTGTTTTTT. It codes for CASSEWGGNANTGELFF. The chain couples TRBV25-1 to TRBJ2-2; perhaps TRBD2 as D (7 bases). V lost 1 base to trimming and J lost 0 bases, with 12 bases between them. The CDR3 loop spans 17 amino acids. Germline loops: CDR1 MGHDK, CDR2 SYGVNS.

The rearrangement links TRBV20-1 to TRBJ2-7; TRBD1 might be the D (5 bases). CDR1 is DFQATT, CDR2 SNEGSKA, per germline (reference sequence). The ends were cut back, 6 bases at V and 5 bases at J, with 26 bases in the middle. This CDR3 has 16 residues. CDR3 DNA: TGCAGTGCATCATCTGTAAGGCTTATAGGGGCCAACGAGCAGTACTTC. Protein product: CSASSVRLIGANEQYF.

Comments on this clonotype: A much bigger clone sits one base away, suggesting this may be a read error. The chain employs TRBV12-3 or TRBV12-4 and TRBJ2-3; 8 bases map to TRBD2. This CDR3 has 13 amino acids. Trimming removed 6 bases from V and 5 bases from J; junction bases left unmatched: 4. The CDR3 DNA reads TGTGCCAGCAGACTAGCGGCAGGAGATACGCAGTATTTT. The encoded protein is CASRLAAGDTQYF.

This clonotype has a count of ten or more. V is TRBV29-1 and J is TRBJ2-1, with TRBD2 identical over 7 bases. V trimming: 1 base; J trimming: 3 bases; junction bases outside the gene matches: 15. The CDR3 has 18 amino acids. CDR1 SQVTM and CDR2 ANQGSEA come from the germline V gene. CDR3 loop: CSVEVQARASGHYNEQFF. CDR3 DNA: TGCAGCGTTGAAGTTCAGGCGCGGGCTAGCGGCCACTACAATGAGCAGTTCTTC.

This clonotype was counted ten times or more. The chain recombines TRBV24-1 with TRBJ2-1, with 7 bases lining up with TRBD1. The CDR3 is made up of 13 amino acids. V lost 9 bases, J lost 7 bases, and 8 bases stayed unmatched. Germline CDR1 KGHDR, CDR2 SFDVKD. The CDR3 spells CATGQGDWNEQFF. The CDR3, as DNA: TGTGCCACCGGGCAGGGGGATTGGAATGAGCAGTTCTTC.

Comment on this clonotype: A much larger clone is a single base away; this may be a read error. The CDR3 nucleotides are TGCAGTGCTAGGAGGGTCTCCTACAATGCGCAGTTCTTC. As protein: CSARRVSYNAQFF. The chain employs TRBV20-1 and TRBJ2-1; weak D call: TRBD2 (5 bases). The CDR3 is 13 amino acids. The germline V gene encodes CDR1 DFQATT and CDR2 SNEGSKA (reference sequence).

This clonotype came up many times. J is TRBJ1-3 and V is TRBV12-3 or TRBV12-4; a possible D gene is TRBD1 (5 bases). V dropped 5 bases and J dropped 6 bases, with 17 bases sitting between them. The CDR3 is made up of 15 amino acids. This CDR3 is CASSRPRGLLNTIYF. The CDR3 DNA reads TGTGCCAGCAGTCGACCCCGGGGCTTACTAAACACCATATATTTT.

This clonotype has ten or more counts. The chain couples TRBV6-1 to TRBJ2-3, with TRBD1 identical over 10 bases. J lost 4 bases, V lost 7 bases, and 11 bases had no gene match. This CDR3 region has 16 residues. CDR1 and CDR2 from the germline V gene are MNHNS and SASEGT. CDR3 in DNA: TGTGCCAGCACCCACCACGGCGGGACAGGGGCAGATACGCAGTATTTT. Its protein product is CASTHHGGTGADTQYF.

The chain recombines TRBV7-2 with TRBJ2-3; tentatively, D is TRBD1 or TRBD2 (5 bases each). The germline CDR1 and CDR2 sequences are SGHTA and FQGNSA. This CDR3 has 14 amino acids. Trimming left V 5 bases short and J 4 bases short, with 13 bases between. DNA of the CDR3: TGTGCCAGCAGCCCTGGGGGAAGTTCAGATACGCAGTATTTT. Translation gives CASSPGGSSDTQYF. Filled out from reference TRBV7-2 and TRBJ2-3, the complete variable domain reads GAGVSQSPSNKVTEKGKDVELRCDPISGHTALYWYRQSLGQGLEFLIYFQGNSAPDKSGLPSDRFSAERTGGSVSTLTIQRTQQEDSAVYLCASSPGGSSDTQYFGPGTRLTVL.

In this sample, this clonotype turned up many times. This chain's CDR3 is CASSLGQGGGGYTF. The CDR3 DNA follows: TGTGCCAGCAGCCTCGGACAGGGGGGTGGTGGCTACACCTTC. The chain couples TRBV7-9 to TRBJ1-2, with 10 bases lining up with TRBD1. Germline V gives CDR1 SEHNR, CDR2 FQNEAQ (reference sequence). This CDR3 has 14 amino acids. The trim removed 5 bases at V and 7 bases at J, leaving 7 bases unmatched.

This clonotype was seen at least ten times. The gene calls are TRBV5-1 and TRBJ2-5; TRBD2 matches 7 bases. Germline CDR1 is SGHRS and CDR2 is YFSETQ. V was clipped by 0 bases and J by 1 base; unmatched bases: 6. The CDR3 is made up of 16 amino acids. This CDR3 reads CASSLVASGGQETQYF. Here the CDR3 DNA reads TGCGCCAGCAGCTTGGTGGCTAGCGGAGGCCAAGAGACCCAGTACTTC.

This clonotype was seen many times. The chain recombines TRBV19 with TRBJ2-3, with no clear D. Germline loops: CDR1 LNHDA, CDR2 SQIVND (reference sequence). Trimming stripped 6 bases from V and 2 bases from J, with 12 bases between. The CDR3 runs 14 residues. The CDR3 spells CASRRHGNTDTQYF. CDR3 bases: TGTGCCAGTAGGAGACACGGAAACACAGATACGCAGTATTTT.